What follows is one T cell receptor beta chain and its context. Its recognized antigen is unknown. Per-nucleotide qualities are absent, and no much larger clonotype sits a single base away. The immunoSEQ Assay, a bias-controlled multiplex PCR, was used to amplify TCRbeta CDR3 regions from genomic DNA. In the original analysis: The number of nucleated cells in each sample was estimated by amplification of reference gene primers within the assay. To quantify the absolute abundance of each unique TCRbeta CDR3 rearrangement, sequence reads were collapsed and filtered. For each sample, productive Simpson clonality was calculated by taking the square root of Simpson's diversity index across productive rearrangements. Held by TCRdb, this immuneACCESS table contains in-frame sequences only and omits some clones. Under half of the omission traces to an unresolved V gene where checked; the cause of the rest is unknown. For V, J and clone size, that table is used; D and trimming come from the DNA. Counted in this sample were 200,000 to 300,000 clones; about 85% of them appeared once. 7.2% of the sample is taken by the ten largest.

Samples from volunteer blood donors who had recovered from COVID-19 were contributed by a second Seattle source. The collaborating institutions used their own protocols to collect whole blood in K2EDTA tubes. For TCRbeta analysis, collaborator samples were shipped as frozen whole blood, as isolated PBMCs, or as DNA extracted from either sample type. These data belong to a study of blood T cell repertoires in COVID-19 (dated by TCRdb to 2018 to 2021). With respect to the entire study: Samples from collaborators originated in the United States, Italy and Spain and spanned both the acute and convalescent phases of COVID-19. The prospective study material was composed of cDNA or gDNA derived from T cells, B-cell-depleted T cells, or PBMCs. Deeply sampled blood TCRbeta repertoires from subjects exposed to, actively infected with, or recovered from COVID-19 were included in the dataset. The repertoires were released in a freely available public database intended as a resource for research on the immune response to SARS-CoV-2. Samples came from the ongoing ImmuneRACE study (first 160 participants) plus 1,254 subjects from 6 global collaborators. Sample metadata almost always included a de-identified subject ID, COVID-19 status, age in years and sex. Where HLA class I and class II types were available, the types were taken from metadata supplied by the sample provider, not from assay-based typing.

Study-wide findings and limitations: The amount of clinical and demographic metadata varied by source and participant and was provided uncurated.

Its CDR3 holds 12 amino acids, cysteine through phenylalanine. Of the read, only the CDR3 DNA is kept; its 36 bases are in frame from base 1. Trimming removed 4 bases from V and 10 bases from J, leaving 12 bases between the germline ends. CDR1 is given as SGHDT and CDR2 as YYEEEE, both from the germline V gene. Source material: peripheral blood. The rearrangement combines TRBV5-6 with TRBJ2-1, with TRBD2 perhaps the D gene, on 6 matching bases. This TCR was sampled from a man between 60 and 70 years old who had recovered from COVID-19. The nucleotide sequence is TGTGCCAGCAGCCGGACTAAAGGGGAGCAGTTCTTC. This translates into CASSRTKGEQFF.